This T cell receptor beta chain was profiled in a study of blood T cell repertoires in COVID-19. Grouping used clinical history reported by participants in a survey and questionnaire. Germline V gene lookup returns CDR1 KGHSH and CDR2 LQKENI. Trimming removed 2 bases at V and 5 bases at J, with 12 bases between. CDR3 length: 15 residues. Produced via immunoSEQ multiplex PCR; TCRdb's table is partial and in-frame only. The table has 400,000 to 500,000 clones, 70% to 90% seen once. Sequencing used PBMCs or T cells enriched from blood (not recorded which). The receptor was isolated from a woman aged 35 to 49 who had recovered from COVID-19. This sequence joins TRBV18 and TRBJ2-2, with D possibly TRBD1 on 5 matching bases. The CDR3 DNA reads TGTGCCAGCTCACCAGAGAGCCCAGGGACCGGGGAGCTGTTTTTT. Its protein is CASSPESPGTGELFF.